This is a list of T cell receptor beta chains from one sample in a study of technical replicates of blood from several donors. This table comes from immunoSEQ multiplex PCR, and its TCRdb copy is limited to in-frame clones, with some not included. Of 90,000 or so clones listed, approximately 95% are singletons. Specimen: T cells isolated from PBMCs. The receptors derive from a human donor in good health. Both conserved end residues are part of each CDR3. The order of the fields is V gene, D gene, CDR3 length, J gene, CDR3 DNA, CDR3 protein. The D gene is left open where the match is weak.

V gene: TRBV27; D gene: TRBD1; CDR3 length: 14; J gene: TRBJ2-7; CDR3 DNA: TGTGCCAGCAGTTTGGGACAGGGGCTATACGAGCAGTACTTC; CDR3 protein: CASSLGQGLYEQYF
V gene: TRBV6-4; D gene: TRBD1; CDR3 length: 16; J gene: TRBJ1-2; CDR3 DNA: TGTGCCAGCAGTGACACATTCCGGACAGGGGTAGGGGGCTACACCTTC; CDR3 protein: CASSDTFRTGVGGYTF
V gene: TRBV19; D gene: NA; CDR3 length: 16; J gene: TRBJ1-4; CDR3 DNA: TGTGCCAGTAGTATAGATCTTTGGGGGGTGGATGAAAAACTGTTTTTT; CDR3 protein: CASSIDLWGVDEKLFF
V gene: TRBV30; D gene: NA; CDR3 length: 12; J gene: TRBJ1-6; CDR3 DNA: TGTGCCTGTGCCAGGGATGGTTCACCCCTCCACTTT; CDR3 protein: CACARDGSPLHF
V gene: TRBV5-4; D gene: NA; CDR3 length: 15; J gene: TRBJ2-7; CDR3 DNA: TGTGCCAGCAGCTTAGAGAGTCGGGTATTAGGAGAGCAGTACTTC; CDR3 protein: CASSLESRVLGEQYF
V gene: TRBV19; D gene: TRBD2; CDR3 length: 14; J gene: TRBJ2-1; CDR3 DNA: TGTGCCAGTAGTAGGGAGCGGGAGGGTGTTGAGCAGTTCTTC; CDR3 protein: CASSREREGVEQFF
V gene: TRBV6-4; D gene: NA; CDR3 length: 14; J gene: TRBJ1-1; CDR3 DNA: TGTGCCAGCAGTGGCAGGGGTGCGGACACTGAAGCTTTCTTT; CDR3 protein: CASSGRGADTEAFF
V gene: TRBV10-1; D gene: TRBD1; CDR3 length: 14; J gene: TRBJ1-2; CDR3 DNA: TGCGCCAGCAGTGGAAGCCGGACAGGTAACGGCTACACCTTC; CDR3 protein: CASSGSRTGNGYTF
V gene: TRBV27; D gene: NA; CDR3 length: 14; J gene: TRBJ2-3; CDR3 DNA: TGTGCCAGCAGTTATATCAGGGGCGCAGATACGCAGTATTTT; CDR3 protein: CASSYIRGADTQYF
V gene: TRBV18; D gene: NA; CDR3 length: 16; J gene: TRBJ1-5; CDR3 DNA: TGTGCCAGCTCACTAGAGAACAGGGTAGCGTATCAGCCCCAGCATTTT; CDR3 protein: CASSLENRVAYQPQHF
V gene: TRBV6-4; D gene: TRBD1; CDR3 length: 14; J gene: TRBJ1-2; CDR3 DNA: TGTGCCAGCAGTGACGGCCAGGGGGCGAGTGGCTACACCTTC; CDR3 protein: CASSDGQGASGYTF
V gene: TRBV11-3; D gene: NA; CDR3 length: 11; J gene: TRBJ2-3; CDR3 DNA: TGTGCCAGCAGCCCTTCAGAAACGCAGTATTTT; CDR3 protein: CASSPSETQYF